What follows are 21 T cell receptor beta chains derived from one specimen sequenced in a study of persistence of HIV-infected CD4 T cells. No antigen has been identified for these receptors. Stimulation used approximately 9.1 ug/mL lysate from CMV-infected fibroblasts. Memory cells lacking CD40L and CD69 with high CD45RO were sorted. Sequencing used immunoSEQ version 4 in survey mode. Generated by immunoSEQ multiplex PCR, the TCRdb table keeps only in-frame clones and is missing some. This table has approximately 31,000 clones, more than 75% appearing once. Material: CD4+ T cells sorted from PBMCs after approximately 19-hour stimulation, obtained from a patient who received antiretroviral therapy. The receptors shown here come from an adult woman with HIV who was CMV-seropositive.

CDR3 nucleotide sequence: TGTGCCACCAGACAAACTGGGAGCAACACTGAAGCTTTCTTT. The encoded protein is CATRQTGSNTEAFF. This chain links TRBV24-1 with TRBJ1-1; D unresolved. The CDR3 is made up of 14 amino acids. V lost 7 bases and J 2 bases, leaving 13 bases between the germline ends. Germline V lookup: CDR1 KGHDR, CDR2 SFDVKD.

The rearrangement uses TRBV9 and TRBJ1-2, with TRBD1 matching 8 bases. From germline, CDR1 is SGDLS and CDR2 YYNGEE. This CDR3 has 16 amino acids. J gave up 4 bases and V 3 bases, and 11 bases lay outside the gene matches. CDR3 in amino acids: CASSALPPTGAYGYTF. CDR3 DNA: TGTGCCAGCAGCGCTCTCCCCCCGACAGGGGCCTATGGCTACACCTTC.

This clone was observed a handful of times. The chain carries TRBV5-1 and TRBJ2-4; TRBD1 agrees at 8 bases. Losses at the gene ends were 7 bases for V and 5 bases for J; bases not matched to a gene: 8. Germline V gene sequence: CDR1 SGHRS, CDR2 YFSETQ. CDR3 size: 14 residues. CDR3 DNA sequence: TGCGCCAGCCAAAACCCGGGACAGGAAAACATTCAGTACTTC. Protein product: CASQNPGQENIQYF.

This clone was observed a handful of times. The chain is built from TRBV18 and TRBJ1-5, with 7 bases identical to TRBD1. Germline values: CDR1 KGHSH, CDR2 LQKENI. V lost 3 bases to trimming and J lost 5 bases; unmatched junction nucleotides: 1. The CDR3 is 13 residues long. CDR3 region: CASSPDRDQPQHF. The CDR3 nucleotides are TGTGCCAGCTCACCCGACAGGGATCAGCCCCAGCATTTT.

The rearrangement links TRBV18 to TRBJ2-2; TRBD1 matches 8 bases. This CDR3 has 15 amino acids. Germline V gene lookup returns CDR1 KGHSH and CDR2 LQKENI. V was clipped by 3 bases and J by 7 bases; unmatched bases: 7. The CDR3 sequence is CASSPRQGSGGELFF. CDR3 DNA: TGTGCCAGCTCACCCCGACAGGGGAGTGGCGGGGAGCTGTTTTTT.

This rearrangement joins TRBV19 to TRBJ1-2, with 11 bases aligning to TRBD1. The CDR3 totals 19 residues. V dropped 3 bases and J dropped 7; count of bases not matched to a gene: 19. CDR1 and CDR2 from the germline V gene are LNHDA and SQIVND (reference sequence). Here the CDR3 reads CASSIPGTRADRGHGGYTF. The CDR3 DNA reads TGTGCCAGTAGTATTCCGGGAACACGAGCGGACAGGGGGCATGGTGGCTACACCTTC.

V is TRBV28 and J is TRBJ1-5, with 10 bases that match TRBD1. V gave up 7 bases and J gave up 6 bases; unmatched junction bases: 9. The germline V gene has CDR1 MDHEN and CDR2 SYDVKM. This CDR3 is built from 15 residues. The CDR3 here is CASNKPGQGFQPQHF. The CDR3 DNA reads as TGTGCCAGCAATAAACCGGGACAGGGGTTTCAGCCCCAGCATTTT.

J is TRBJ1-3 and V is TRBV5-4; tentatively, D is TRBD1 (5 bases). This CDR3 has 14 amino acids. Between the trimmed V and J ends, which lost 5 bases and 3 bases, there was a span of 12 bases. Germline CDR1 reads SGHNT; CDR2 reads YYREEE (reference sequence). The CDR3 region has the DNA TGTGCCAGCAGTACCCCAGGGAGTGGAAACACCATATATTTT. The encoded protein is CASSTPGSGNTIYF.

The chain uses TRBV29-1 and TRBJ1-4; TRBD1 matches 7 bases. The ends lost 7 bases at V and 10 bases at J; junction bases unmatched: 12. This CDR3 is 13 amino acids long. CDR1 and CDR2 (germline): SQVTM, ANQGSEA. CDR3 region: CSATPGGGGKLFF. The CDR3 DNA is TGCAGCGCCACCCCAGGGGGAGGGGGAAAACTGTTTTTT.

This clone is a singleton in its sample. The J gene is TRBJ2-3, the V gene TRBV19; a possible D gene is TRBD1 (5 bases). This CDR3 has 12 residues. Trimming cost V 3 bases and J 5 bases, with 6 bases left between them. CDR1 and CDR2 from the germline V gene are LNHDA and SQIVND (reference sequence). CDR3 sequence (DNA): TGTGCCAGTAGTATCACAGGAGATACGCAGTATTTT. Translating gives CASSITGDTQYF. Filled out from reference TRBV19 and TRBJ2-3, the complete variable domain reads DGGITQSPKYLFRKEGQNVTLSCEQNLNHDAMYWYRQDPGQGLRLIYYSQIVNDFQKGDIAEGYSVSREKKESFPLTVTSAQKNPTAFYLCASSITGDTQYFGPGTRLTVL.

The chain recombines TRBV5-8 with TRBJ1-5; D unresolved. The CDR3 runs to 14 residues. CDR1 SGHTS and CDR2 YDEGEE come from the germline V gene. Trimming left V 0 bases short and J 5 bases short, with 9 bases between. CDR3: CASSLDGSYQPQHF. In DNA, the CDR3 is TGTGCCAGCAGCTTGGATGGCAGTTATCAGCCCCAGCATTTT.

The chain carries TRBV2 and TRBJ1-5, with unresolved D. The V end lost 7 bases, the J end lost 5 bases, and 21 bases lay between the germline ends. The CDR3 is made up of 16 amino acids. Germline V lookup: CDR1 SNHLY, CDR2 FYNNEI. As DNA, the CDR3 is TGTGCCAGCAAGGCCCCAGGAGCGTTTGGGGATCAGCCCCAGCATTTT. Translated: CASKAPGAFGDQPQHF.

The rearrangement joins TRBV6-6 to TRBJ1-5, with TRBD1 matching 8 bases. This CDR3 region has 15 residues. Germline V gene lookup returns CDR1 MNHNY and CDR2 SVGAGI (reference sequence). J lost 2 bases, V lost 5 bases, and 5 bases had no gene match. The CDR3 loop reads CASSPQQGGNQPQHF. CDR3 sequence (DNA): TGTGCCAGCAGTCCTCAACAGGGGGGCAATCAGCCCCAGCATTTT.

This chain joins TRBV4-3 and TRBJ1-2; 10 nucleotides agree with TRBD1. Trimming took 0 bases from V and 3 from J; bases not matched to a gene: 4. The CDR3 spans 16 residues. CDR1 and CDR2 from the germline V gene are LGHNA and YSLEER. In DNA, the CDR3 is TGCGCCAGCAGCCAAGATGGGACAGGGGCGGACTATGGCTACACCTTC. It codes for CASSQDGTGADYGYTF.

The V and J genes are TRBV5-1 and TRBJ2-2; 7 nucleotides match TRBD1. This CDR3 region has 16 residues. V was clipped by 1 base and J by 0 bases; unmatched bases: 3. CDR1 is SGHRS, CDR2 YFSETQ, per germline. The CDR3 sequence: CASSLYGTANTGELFF. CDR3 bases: TGCGCCAGCAGCTTGTATGGGACAGCGAACACCGGGGAGCTGTTTTTT.

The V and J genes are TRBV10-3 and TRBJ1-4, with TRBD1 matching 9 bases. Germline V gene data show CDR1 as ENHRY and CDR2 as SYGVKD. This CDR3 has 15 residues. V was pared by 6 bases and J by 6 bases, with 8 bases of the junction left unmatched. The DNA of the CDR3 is TGTGCCATCAGCCCCACAGGGGGCGCGGATGAAAAACTGTTTTTT. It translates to CAISPTGGADEKLFF.

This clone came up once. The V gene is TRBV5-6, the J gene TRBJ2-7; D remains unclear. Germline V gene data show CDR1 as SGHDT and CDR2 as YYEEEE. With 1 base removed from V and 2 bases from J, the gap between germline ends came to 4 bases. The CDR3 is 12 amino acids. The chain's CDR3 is CASSLIPYEQYF. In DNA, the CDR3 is TGTGCCAGCAGCTTGATTCCCTACGAGCAGTACTTC.

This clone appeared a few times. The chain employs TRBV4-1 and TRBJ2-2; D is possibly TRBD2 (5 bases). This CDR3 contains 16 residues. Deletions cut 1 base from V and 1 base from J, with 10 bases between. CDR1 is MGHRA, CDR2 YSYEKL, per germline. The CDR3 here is CASSQVGGKNTGELFF. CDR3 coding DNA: TGCGCCAGCAGCCAAGTTGGAGGAAAGAACACCGGGGAGCTGTTTTTT.

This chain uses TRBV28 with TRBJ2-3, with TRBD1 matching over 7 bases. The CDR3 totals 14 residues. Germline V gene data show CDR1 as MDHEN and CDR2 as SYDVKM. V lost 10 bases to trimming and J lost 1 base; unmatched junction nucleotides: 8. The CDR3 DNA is TGTGCCACAAAGGACAGGTGGGGCACAGATACGCAGTATTTT. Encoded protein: CATKDRWGTDTQYF.

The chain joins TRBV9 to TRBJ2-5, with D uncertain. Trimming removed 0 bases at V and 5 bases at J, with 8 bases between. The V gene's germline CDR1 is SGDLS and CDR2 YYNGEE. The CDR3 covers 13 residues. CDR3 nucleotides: TGTGCCAGCAGCGTAGATGGCCGCGAGACCCAGTACTTC. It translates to CASSVDGRETQYF.

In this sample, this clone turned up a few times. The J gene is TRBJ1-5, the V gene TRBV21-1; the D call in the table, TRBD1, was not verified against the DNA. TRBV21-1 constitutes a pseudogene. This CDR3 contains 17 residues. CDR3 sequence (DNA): TGTGCCAGCAGCAAAAGAGGCTTGGACAGCCTAAATCAGCCCCAGCATTTT. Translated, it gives CASSKRGLDSLNQPQHF.